These 32 T cell receptor beta chains were all obtained from the same sample, sequenced in a study of T cell responses to AZD1222 COVID-19 vaccine. TCRdb's table, derived via immunoSEQ multiplex PCR, lists solely in-frame clones and lacks some. The sample holds about 180,000 clones, around 94% seen once. Sample: peripheral blood, taken 28 days after the second AZD1222 dose. These receptor sequences come from an adult who received the AZD1222 COVID-19 vaccine.

This chain joins TRBV11-2 and TRBJ1-6; no firm D call. The CDR3 runs 13 residues. V lost 3 bases to trimming and J lost 8 bases, with 8 bases between them. The V gene's germline CDR1 is SGHAT and CDR2 FQNNGV. The CDR3 reads CASSFRTDSPLHF. The CDR3 DNA follows: TGTGCCAGCAGCTTCCGGACGGATTCACCCCTCCACTTT.

The V call is TRBV7-9, the J call TRBJ2-1; TRBD1 aligns across 7 bases. The ends lost 2 bases at V and 6 bases at J; junction bases unmatched: 16. CDR1 and CDR2 from the germline V gene are SEHNR and FQNEAQ (reference sequence). The CDR3 has 18 amino acids. The CDR3 region is CASSLPAGGQLTLNEQFF. The CDR3 DNA reads as TGTGCCAGCAGCTTACCTGCAGGGGGTCAACTTACACTCAATGAGCAGTTCTTC.

The gene calls are TRBV6-1 and TRBJ2-7; a possible D gene is TRBD2 (6 bases). Germline CDR1 and CDR2: MNHNS and SASEGT. V gave up 3 bases and J gave up 1 base, with 7 bases separating them. CDR3 length equals 13 residues. The CDR3 loop reads CASSEGGSYEQYF. The CDR3 DNA follows: TGTGCCAGCAGTGAGGGGGGATCCTACGAGCAGTACTTC.

This chain links TRBV7-9 with TRBJ1-3, with D unresolved. CDR3 size: 14 residues. Germline V lookup: CDR1 SEHNR, CDR2 FQNEAQ (reference sequence). Trimming left V 3 bases short and J 1 base short, with 7 bases between. The CDR3 is CASSLTPSGNTIYF. The CDR3 DNA follows: TGTGCCAGCAGCTTGACTCCATCTGGAAACACCATATATTTT.

The chain has TRBV2 and TRBJ2-1; TRBD1 might be the D (5 bases). Germline assignment: CDR1 SNHLY and CDR2 FYNNEI. V was trimmed by 6 bases and J by 4 bases, leaving 10 bases between them. The CDR3 is 13 amino acids. This CDR3 reads CASRTGAYNEQFF. The CDR3 region has the DNA TGTGCCAGCAGAACAGGCGCATACAATGAGCAGTTCTTC.

The chain is built from TRBV6-1 and TRBJ2-5, with D maybe TRBD2 (6 bases). CDR1 MNHNS and CDR2 SASEGT come from the germline V gene. Trimming removed 3 bases from V and 5 bases from J, with 16 bases in between. CDR3 size: 15 residues. In DNA, the CDR3 is TGTGCCAGCAGTGAGGGACTGGAGGAAATCGAGACCCAGTACTTC. Translation gives CASSEGLEEIETQYF.

V gene TRBV3-1 (or the pseudogene TRBV3-2) combines with J gene TRBJ1-2; D call uncertain. This CDR3 is built from 13 residues. Germline V gives CDR1 LGHDT, CDR2 YNNKEL (reference sequence). V gave up 2 bases and J gave up 6 bases, with 10 bases separating them. The CDR3: CASSQYRADGYTF. CDR3 in DNA: TGTGCCAGCAGCCAATACAGAGCGGATGGCTACACCTTC.

The sample holds one count of this clone. The rearrangement links TRBV12-3 or TRBV12-4 to TRBJ2-1, with D maybe TRBD1 (5 bases). Trimming took off 5 bases at V and 4 bases at J, with 9 bases between the two ends. This CDR3 spans 13 amino acids. The chain's CDR3 is CASSQTAYNEQFF. DNA for the CDR3: TGTGCCAGCAGTCAGACAGCTTACAATGAGCAGTTCTTC.

The chain is built from TRBV7-9 and TRBJ2-7; no clear D gene. The CDR3 loop spans 11 amino acids. Trimming pared 5 bases from V and 6 bases from J, leaving 8 bases between. Germline V gene sequence: CDR1 SEHNR, CDR2 FQNEAQ (reference sequence). The CDR3 reads CASSAILEQYF. Written as DNA, the CDR3 is TGTGCCAGCAGCGCCATTCTCGAGCAGTACTTC.

The rearrangement joins TRBV2 to TRBJ2-5; 10 nucleotides line up with TRBD2. Germline V lookup: CDR1 SNHLY, CDR2 FYNNEI. V gave up 1 base and J gave up 2 bases; unmatched junction bases: 1. The CDR3 spans 15 residues. This CDR3 is CASSEVAGGQETQYF. The CDR3 nucleotides are TGTGCCAGCAGTGAAGTAGCGGGGGGACAAGAGACCCAGTACTTC.

This sequence joins TRBV29-1 and TRBJ1-2, with no clear D. Germline V CDR1 and CDR2: SQVTM, ANQGSEA. CDR3 length equals 13 residues. V dropped 5 bases and J dropped 8 bases, with 18 bases sitting between them. CDR3 sequence reads: CSVLHPGVGGYTF. The CDR3, as DNA: TGCAGCGTTTTACACCCCGGTGTGGGGGGCTACACCTTC.

As DNA, the CDR3 is TGCGCCAGCGGCGCATCCAGGGAGACCCAGTACTTC. As protein: CASGASRETQYF. The V gene is TRBV10-2, the J gene TRBJ2-5; D unclear. The CDR3 runs 12 residues. V lost 8 bases, J lost 5 bases, and 12 bases lay in between. The germline CDR1 and CDR2 sequences are WSHSY and SAAADI.

This chain links TRBV19 with TRBJ2-1, with D possibly being TRBD2 (6 bases). Germline CDR1 and CDR2: LNHDA and SQIVND (reference sequence). This CDR3 is 15 amino acids long. The V gene lost 3 bases and the J gene lost 5 bases, with 14 bases spanning the gap. The chain's CDR3 is CASSIHSGLNNEQFF. As DNA, the CDR3 is TGTGCCAGTAGTATCCACTCGGGACTCAACAATGAGCAGTTCTTC.

This chain joins TRBV7-9 and TRBJ2-5; 14 nucleotides agree with TRBD2. This CDR3 has 17 amino acids. With V trimmed by 4 bases and J by 1 base, 5 bases remained unmatched. Germline V CDR1 and CDR2: SEHNR, FQNEAQ (reference sequence). The CDR3 region has the DNA TGTGCCAGCAGCTCTTGGACTAGCGGGGGGTCCCAAGAGACCCAGTACTTC. It yields the protein CASSSWTSGGSQETQYF.

The chain combines TRBV19 with TRBJ1-3; maybe TRBD1 (6 bases). CDR3 length: 11 residues. Germline lookup yields CDR1 LNHDA and CDR2 SQIVND (reference sequence). V was clipped by 6 bases and J by 9 bases, with 9 bases between them. In DNA form, the CDR3 reads TGTGCCAGTAGGAGGGGGAGCACCATATATTTT. Its translation is CASRRGSTIYF.

The rearrangement links TRBV12-3 or TRBV12-4 to TRBJ2-7, with 7 positions matching TRBD2. The CDR3 is 13 amino acids. Germline trimming cut 4 bases from V and 7 bases from J; bases unmatched to any gene: 7. CDR3 sequence (DNA): TGTGCCAGCAGTTCCGGGGGGTTATCTGAGCAGTACTTC. Protein sequence: CASSSGGLSEQYF.

This chain links TRBV29-1 with TRBJ1-1; maybe TRBD1 (5 bases). CDR1 is SQVTM and CDR2 is ANQGSEA in the germline V gene. The V and J ends lost 6 bases and 1 base respectively, with 12 bases between them. The CDR3 sequence is 13 residues long. CDR3 residues: CSVLRQKNTEAFF. The DNA of the CDR3 is TGCAGCGTCCTTAGACAGAAGAACACTGAAGCTTTCTTT.

J is TRBJ1-1 and V is TRBV24-1; D may be TRBD1 (5 bases). CDR3 length: 11 amino acids. Germline V gene lookup returns CDR1 KGHDR and CDR2 SFDVKD. The V gene lost 3 bases and the J gene lost 7 bases, with 5 bases spanning the gap. In nucleotides, the CDR3 is TGTGCCACCAGTGATCAGGGTGAAGCTTTCTTT. Translated, it gives CATSDQGEAFF.

J is TRBJ2-2 and V is TRBV7-2; D uncertain. This CDR3 has 13 amino acids. Deletions cut 8 bases from V and 0 bases from J, with 7 bases between. Per the germline V gene, CDR1 is SGHTA and CDR2 is FQGNSA. Written as DNA, the CDR3 is TGTGCCAGCTTGAGGCCGAACACCGGGGAGCTGTTTTTT. Protein: CASLRPNTGELFF.

The V gene is TRBV27, the J gene TRBJ1-2, with 8 positions matching TRBD1. Unmatched junction bases numbered 7, after V lost 4 bases and J lost 3 bases. The CDR3 spans 15 residues. Germline V lookup: CDR1 MNHEY, CDR2 SMNVEV (reference sequence). The CDR3 loop is CASSSLQTGDYGYTF. CDR3 sequence (DNA): TGTGCCAGCAGTTCTCTCCAGACAGGGGACTATGGCTACACCTTC.

This clone appeared once. V and J are TRBV15 and TRBJ2-1; D is unresolved. The CDR3 sequence is 16 residues long. V shed 1 base and J shed 6 bases, with 16 bases lying between them. Germline CDR1 reads LNHNV; CDR2 reads YYDKDF (reference sequence). This CDR3 reads CATSRAGPTSANEQFF. CDR3 nucleotides: TGTGCCACCAGCAGAGCTGGGCCCACTTCTGCCAATGAGCAGTTCTTC. The whole variable domain, filled in from reference TRBV15 and TRBJ2-1, reads DAMVIQNPRYQVTQFGKPVTLSCSQTLNHNVMYWYQQKSSQAPKLLFHYYDKDFNNEADTPDNFQSRRPNTSFCFLDIRSPGLGDTAMYLCATSRAGPTSANEQFFGPGTRLTVL.

This chain links TRBV9 with TRBJ1-1, with TRBD1 matching over 11 bases. Trimming cost V 3 bases and J 3 bases; bases outside gene matches: 4. The length of the CDR3 is 15 residues. Germline assignment: CDR1 SGDLS and CDR2 YYNGEE. CDR3 in DNA: TGTGCCAGCAGCGGGGGGACAGGGGGAGACACTGAAGCTTTCTTT. This gives the protein CASSGGTGGDTEAFF.

This chain links TRBV11-3 with TRBJ1-1, with D hard to call. Trimming left V 5 bases short and J 5 bases short, with 15 bases between. CDR3 length: 14 amino acids. Germline CDR1 reads SGHNT; CDR2 reads YENEEA. The CDR3 region is CASSERRARTEAFF. CDR3 in DNA: TGTGCCAGCAGCGAGAGGAGGGCCAGGACTGAAGCTTTCTTT.

This clone was seen only once. The chain carries TRBV7-9 and TRBJ1-2, with 9 bases fitting TRBD1. The CDR3 is made up of 16 amino acids. V shed 4 bases, J shed 4 bases, and the junction held 10 bases outside the gene matches. Germline V lookup: CDR1 SEHNR, CDR2 FQNEAQ (reference sequence). The CDR3 region is CASSSYRGRLGYGYTF. The CDR3 DNA follows: TGTGCCAGCAGCTCATACAGGGGGCGACTAGGCTATGGCTACACCTTC.

V is TRBV14 and J is TRBJ2-5; D unresolved. The CDR3 consists of 14 residues. V dropped 4 bases and J dropped 7 bases, with 16 bases sitting between them. Germline CDR1 reads SGHDN; CDR2 reads FVKESK. The CDR3 is CASSLRHVAGTQYF. For the CDR3, the DNA is TGTGCCAGCAGCCTACGGCACGTTGCAGGGACCCAGTACTTC.

The chain employs TRBV4-3 and TRBJ1-6, with TRBD1 identical over 8 bases. Germline-derived CDR1 and CDR2 are LGHNA and YSLEER. This CDR3 has 16 residues. V shed 4 bases, J shed 2 bases, and the junction held 4 bases outside the gene matches. The CDR3 loop is CASSRTTGAYNSPLHF. The CDR3 DNA sequence: TGCGCCAGCAGCCGCACGACAGGGGCCTATAATTCACCCCTCCACTTT.

The genes are TRBV11-3 and TRBJ2-1; 7 nucleotides line up with TRBD2. Germline V gene lookup returns CDR1 SGHNT and CDR2 YENEEA. V was pared by 5 bases and J by 4 bases, with 8 bases of the junction left unmatched. The CDR3 covers 15 residues. The CDR3 bases are TGTGCCAGCAGCCCCTCCAGCGGGGCATACAATGAGCAGTTCTTC. It encodes CASSPSSGAYNEQFF.

This chain links TRBV6-2 or TRBV6-3 with TRBJ2-2; 8 bases align to TRBD2. Germline values: CDR1 MNHEY, CDR2 SVGEGT. The CDR3 runs 14 residues. V trimming: 5 bases; J trimming: 6 bases; junction bases outside the gene matches: 5. Written as DNA, the CDR3 is TGTGCCAGCAGTCAAACGCGGGGGGCCGGGGAGCTGTTTTTT. Translation gives CASSQTRGAGELFF.

V is TRBV6-5 and J is TRBJ1-1, with D hard to call. Looked up from germline, CDR1 is MNHEY and CDR2 is SVGAGI. The V and J ends lost 5 bases and 3 bases respectively, with 13 bases between them. This CDR3 has 14 amino acids. CDR3 DNA sequence: TGTGCCAGCAGTCTTGACCCCGGCGACACTGAAGCTTTCTTT. Translation: CASSLDPGDTEAFF.

The V call is TRBV28, the J call TRBJ2-6; D call uncertain. This CDR3 comprises 13 residues. CDR1 and CDR2 from the germline V gene are MDHEN and SYDVKM. Between the trimmed V and J ends, which lost 7 bases and 0 bases, there was a span of 4 bases. The CDR3 protein is CASIPSGANVLTF. The CDR3 DNA reads as TGTGCCAGCATACCCTCTGGGGCCAACGTCCTGACTTTC. The complete variable domain, with remaining parts taken from reference TRBV28 and TRBJ2-6, reads DVKVTQSSRYLVKRTGEKVFLECVQDMDHENMFWYRQDPGLGLRLIYFSYDVKMKEKGDIPEGYSVSREKKERFSLILESASTNQTSMYLCASIPSGANVLTFGAGSRLTVL.

The chain is built from TRBV5-4 and TRBJ1-2, with unresolved D. CDR1 SGHNT and CDR2 YYREEE come from the germline V gene (reference sequence). V was pared by 1 base and J by 5 bases, with 12 bases between. The length of the CDR3 is 14 residues. This chain's CDR3 is CASSLRVSVYGYTF. CDR3 sequence (DNA): TGTGCCAGCAGCTTGCGGGTCTCTGTTTATGGCTACACCTTC.

The V gene is TRBV20-1, the J gene TRBJ1-2; D not certain. CDR1 is DFQATT and CDR2 is SNEGSKA in the germline V gene (reference sequence). Trimming took off 4 bases at V and 6 bases at J, with 6 bases between the two ends. The CDR3 contains 10 residues. The DNA of the CDR3 is TGCAGTGCTACGTCAAATGGCTACACCTTC. Protein: CSATSNGYTF.